There are a few counts of the clone carrying this TCR beta chain. Its cognate antigen is unknown. Profiling relied on immunoSEQ multiplex PCR, and the TCRdb table lists in-frame clones only, not all of them. Altogether 100,000 or so clones are present, approximately 86% being singletons, with the ten largest covering about 0.82%. The data belong to a study of OX40 agonist ivuxolimab in advanced cancers. Turning to the study itself: The diagnoses of dose-escalation patients were hepatocellular carcinoma, melanoma, renal cell or head and neck cancer. Regarding the study as a whole: The CD4+ and CD8+ T cells in the blood had expanded clonally by week 6 at 0.1 to 3.0 mg/kg.

V lost 0 bases to trimming and J lost 6 bases, with 8 bases between them. This CDR3 is 14 amino acids long. In germline, CDR1 is SEHNR, CDR2 FQNEAQ (reference sequence). Sampling of blood occurred at baseline, cycle 4 day 1, and cycle 7 day 1. This chain links TRBV7-9 with TRBJ2-2, with no clear D. The sample in question was CD4+ or CD8+ T cells sorted from blood, obtained in a trial of the OX40 agonist ivuxolimab. The TCR was taken from an adult with an advanced solid tumor such as melanoma, head and neck, liver or kidney cancer. The CDR3 loop reads CASSLAARSGELFF. As DNA, the CDR3 is TGTGCCAGCAGCTTAGCTGCGCGGTCCGGGGAGCTGTTTTTT.